The 24 T cell receptor beta chains below all came from one sample that was sequenced in a study of cytomegalovirus exposure and HLA in healthy donors. Researchers ran the PCR with 60 Vbeta and 13 Jbeta primers. Here immunoSEQ multiplex PCR was the method, and the copy in TCRdb shows in-frame clones only, minus some. The sample shows approximately 220,000 clones, over 75% of them seen only once. Sequenced material: PBMCs. Every receptor here comes from a man aged 18 to 30 in good health and CMV-seronegative.

V usage is TRBV19 and J usage is TRBJ1-1; D possibly corresponds to TRBD1 (5 bases). This CDR3 has 15 residues. Between the trimmed V and J ends, which lost 3 bases and 7 bases, there was a span of 18 bases. Germline V gene lookup returns CDR1 LNHDA and CDR2 SQIVND (reference sequence). CDR3: CASSIRILGAGEAFF. CDR3 in DNA: TGTGCCAGTAGTATCAGGATCTTAGGGGCCGGTGAAGCTTTCTTT.

The chain combines TRBV7-2 with TRBJ1-3; D is possibly TRBD1 (5 bases). This CDR3 has 13 residues. Deletions cut 4 bases from V and 4 bases from J, with 8 bases between. The germline V gene has CDR1 SGHTA and CDR2 FQGNSA. The CDR3 reads CASSSGVGNTIYF. The CDR3 DNA reads TGTGCCAGCAGCTCGGGGGTGGGAAACACCATATATTTT. The entire variable domain, with the rest obtained from reference TRBV7-2 and TRBJ1-3, is as follows: GAGVSQSPSNKVTEKGKDVELRCDPISGHTALYWYRQSLGQGLEFLIYFQGNSAPDKSGLPSDRFSAERTGGSVSTLTIQRTQQEDSAVYLCASSSGVGNTIYFGEGSWLTVV.

This chain uses TRBV7-6 with TRBJ1-6, with 7 nucleotides matching TRBD1. The CDR3 runs to 16 residues. The germline V gene has CDR1 SGHVS and CDR2 FNYEAQ. V was pared by 2 bases and J by 8 bases, with 9 bases of the junction left unmatched. Written as DNA, the CDR3 is TGTGCCAGCAGCTTAAATGCCGGGCAGGGGGATTCACCCCTCCACTTT. Protein sequence: CASSLNAGQGDSPLHF. The variable domain in full, with the rest retrieved from reference TRBV7-6 and TRBJ1-6, is GAGVSQSPRYKVTKRGQDVALRCDPISGHVSLYWYRQALGQGPEFLTYFNYEAQQDKSGLPNDRFSAERPEGSISTLTIQRTEQRDSAMYRCASSLNAGQGDSPLHFGNGTRLTVT.

V gene TRBV19 combines with J gene TRBJ1-1; tentative D call: TRBD1 (5 bases). Germline values: CDR1 LNHDA, CDR2 SQIVND (reference sequence). Trimming left V 8 bases short and J 4 bases short, with 17 bases between. The CDR3 is made up of 14 amino acids. CDR3 sequence: CASSDMGGGTEAFF. CDR3 nucleotides: TGTGCCAGTTCCGATATGGGGGGTGGCACTGAAGCTTTCTTT.

The chain couples TRBV15 to TRBJ1-5; a weak D match, TRBD1 (6 bases). Germline-derived CDR1 and CDR2 are LNHNV and YYDKDF (reference sequence). The CDR3 has 16 residues. V was cut by 3 bases and J by 4 bases, with 16 bases left in between. This CDR3 reads CATSRTNRVGNQPQHF. The CDR3 DNA sequence: TGTGCCACCAGCAGGACGAACAGGGTAGGGAATCAGCCCCAGCATTTT.

The genes are TRBV6-6 and TRBJ1-1; D is possibly TRBD1 (5 bases). This CDR3 has 14 amino acids. The V end was cut by 4 bases, the J end by 1 base, with 10 bases between. CDR1 and CDR2 (germline): MNHNY, SVGAGI (reference sequence). CDR3 in amino acids: CASSSMGGNTEAFF. Here the CDR3 DNA reads TGTGCCAGCAGTTCCATGGGGGGGAACACTGAAGCTTTCTTT.

The V call is TRBV30, the J call TRBJ1-2; D is unresolved. The CDR3 loop spans 15 amino acids. CDR1 is GTSNPN and CDR2 is SVGIG in the germline V gene (reference sequence). CDR3 bases: TGTGGGACTCCGGGCAGAGATGGGAATCTCTATGGCTACACCTTC. Its protein product is CGTPGRDGNLYGYTF.

This clone was counted a single time. The chain is built from TRBV19 and TRBJ1-5; 11 bases align to TRBD1. Losses at the gene ends were 1 base for V and 5 bases for J; bases not matched to a gene: 1. This CDR3 has 15 amino acids. Germline V lookup: CDR1 LNHDA, CDR2 SQIVND (reference sequence). The CDR3 region has the DNA TGTGCCAGTAGTATAGGGACAGGGGGCTATCAGCCCCAGCATTTT. Protein product: CASSIGTGGYQPQHF.

Written as DNA, the CDR3 is TGTGCCAGTAGTACGCCGGGAAACTCCTACGAGCAGTACTTC. Translating it yields CASSTPGNSYEQYF. V gene TRBV19 combines with J gene TRBJ2-7, with D tentatively TRBD2 (5 bases). Germline V CDR1 and CDR2: LNHDA, SQIVND (reference sequence). The ends were cut back, 4 bases at V and 0 bases at J, with 10 bases in the middle. This CDR3 has 14 residues.

This chain links TRBV6-6 with TRBJ1-5, with D tentatively TRBD1 (6 bases). The CDR3 consists of 14 residues. Germline CDR1 MNHNY, CDR2 SVGAGI (reference sequence). Trimming left V 10 bases short and J 0 bases short, with 13 bases between. DNA for the CDR3: TGTGCCACCTCGACAGGTTATAGCAATCAGCCCCAGCATTTT. It codes for CATSTGYSNQPQHF.

The table lists this clone with a few counts. The chain carries TRBV7-9 and TRBJ1-2, with 7 bases matching TRBD1. Trimming cost V 4 bases and J 1 base; bases outside gene matches: 3. The CDR3 contains 14 residues. Germline V gives CDR1 SEHNR, CDR2 FQNEAQ (reference sequence). CDR3 nucleotides: TGTGCCAGCAGCTCGACAGGGTTTAACTATGGCTACACCTTC. As protein: CASSSTGFNYGYTF.

This chain uses TRBV28 with TRBJ1-4, with 8 positions matching TRBD1. V dropped 2 bases and J dropped 0; count of bases not matched to a gene: 5. Germline V gene sequence: CDR1 MDHEN, CDR2 SYDVKM. The CDR3 contains 17 residues. CDR3 nucleotides: TGTGCCAGCAGTTTAGGTTTGACAGGGGCAACTAATGAAAAACTGTTTTTT. It encodes CASSLGLTGATNEKLFF.

The rearrangement links TRBV27 to TRBJ2-7; 7 nucleotides line up with TRBD1. Germline V gene sequence: CDR1 MNHEY, CDR2 SMNVEV (reference sequence). This CDR3 has 14 amino acids. J was trimmed by 2 bases and V by 3 bases; bases with no gene match: 4. CDR3: CASSFSDRAYEQYF. CDR3 in DNA: TGTGCCAGCAGTTTTTCAGACAGGGCCTACGAGCAGTACTTC.

The V and J genes are TRBV7-9 and TRBJ2-1, with a possible D match to TRBD2 (6 bases). The CDR3 runs 15 residues. The V gene's germline CDR1 is SEHNR and CDR2 FQNEAQ (reference sequence). Trimming took off 4 bases at V and 0 bases at J, with 10 bases between the two ends. CDR3 sequence reads: CASSWVEGSYNEQFF. The CDR3 DNA sequence: TGTGCCAGCAGCTGGGTGGAGGGCTCCTACAATGAGCAGTTCTTC.

The rearrangement links TRBV10-3 to TRBJ1-3; weak D call: TRBD1 (6 bases). This CDR3 has 17 amino acids. CDR1 and CDR2 from the germline V gene are ENHRY and SYGVKD. V was clipped by 7 bases and J by 0 bases, with 19 bases between them. CDR3 loop: CAITEGGQLLSGNTIYF. CDR3 in DNA: TGTGCCATCACAGAGGGTGGACAGCTACTCTCTGGAAACACCATATATTTT.

The gene calls are TRBV11-3 and TRBJ1-2; D uncertain. V shed 1 base and J shed 4 bases, with 7 bases lying between them. Germline CDR1 reads SGHNT; CDR2 reads YENEEA. This CDR3 comprises 13 residues. CDR3 protein: CASSLGNSYGYTF. CDR3 coding DNA: TGTGCCAGCAGCTTAGGAAACAGCTATGGCTACACCTTC. The complete variable domain, with remaining parts taken from reference TRBV11-3 and TRBJ1-2, reads EAGVVQSPRYKIIEKKQPVAFWCNPISGHNTLYWYLQNLGQGPELLIRYENEEAVDDSQLPKDRFSAERLKGVDSTLKIQPAELGDSAVYLCASSLGNSYGYTFGSGTRLTVV.

The gene calls are TRBV5-5 and TRBJ1-4, with no clear D. The CDR3 covers 16 residues. Germline values: CDR1 SGHKS, CDR2 YYEKEE (reference sequence). V lost 0 bases and J 0 bases, leaving 9 bases between the germline ends. CDR3 sequence (DNA): TGTGCCAGCAGCTTGGGCCCGGGGACAACTAATGAAAAACTGTTTTTT. This encodes CASSLGPGTTNEKLFF.

The chain couples TRBV29-1 to TRBJ2-5; 7 bases agree with TRBD2. This CDR3 is built from 13 residues. Germline CDR1 reads SQVTM; CDR2 reads ANQGSEA. J gave up 3 bases and V 1 base, and 2 bases lay outside the gene matches. The CDR3 region is CSVEGRGEETQYF. The CDR3 nucleotides read TGCAGCGTTGAAGGCCGGGGGGAAGAGACCCAGTACTTC. The full variable domain, with the rest looked up from reference TRBV29-1 and TRBJ2-5, is SAVISQKPSRDICQRGTSLTIQCQVDSQVTMMFWYRQQPGQSLTLIATANQGSEATYESGFVIDKFPISRPNLTFSTLTVSNMSPEDSSIYLCSVEGRGEETQYFGPGTRLLVL.

V is TRBV6-1 and J is TRBJ2-5, with D maybe TRBD1 (5 bases). TRBJ2-7 matches the DNA end more closely, so the J call is doubtful. Germline V gene data show CDR1 as MNHNS and CDR2 as SASEGT. The CDR3 contains 13 residues. CDR3 nucleotides: TGTGCCAGCAGTGAGGCAGGGCCCTACGAGCAGTACTTC. It translates to CASSEAGPYEQYF.

This clone was observed a single time. The chain combines TRBV7-2 with TRBJ2-7, with D unclear. The CDR3 consists of 12 residues. Germline V lookup: CDR1 SGHTA, CDR2 FQGNSA. V was cut by 3 bases and J by 4 bases, with 7 bases left in between. Written as DNA, the CDR3 is TGTGCCAGCAGCTTCATGAGTTACGAGCAGTACTTC. Translation gives CASSFMSYEQYF.

V is TRBV29-1 and J is TRBJ2-2, with TRBD1 identical over 10 bases. CDR1 is SQVTM, CDR2 ANQGSEA, per germline. CDR3 size: 18 residues. V was pared by 2 bases and J by 0 bases, with 9 bases of the junction left unmatched. The CDR3 nucleotides are TGCAGCGTTGAATCCCCGGGACAGGGGTTCGCGAACACCGGGGAGCTGTTTTTT. Its translation is CSVESPGQGFANTGELFF.

This clone was detected only once. The chain uses TRBV9 and TRBJ2-7; 7 positions agree with TRBD1. After removal of 1 base from V and 7 bases from J, the junction contained 2 bases not matched to a gene. The germline V gene has CDR1 SGDLS and CDR2 YYNGEE. The CDR3 runs 12 residues. CDR3 loop: CASSVTQGEQYF. The CDR3 bases are TGTGCCAGCAGCGTAACACAGGGGGAGCAGTACTTC. Combining the CDR3 with reference TRBV9 and TRBJ2-7 gives the whole variable domain DSGVTQTPKHLITATGQRVTLRCSPRSGDLSVYWYQQSLDQGLQFLIQYYNGEERAKGNILERFSAQQFPDLHSELNLSSLELGDSALYFCASSVTQGEQYFGPGTRLTVT.

V is TRBV4-1 and J is TRBJ2-3; 11 bases line up with TRBD2. The CDR3 spans 16 residues. The trim removed 1 base at V and 1 base at J, leaving 1 base unmatched. Germline values: CDR1 MGHRA, CDR2 YSYEKL. CDR3 nucleotide sequence: TGCGCCAGCAGCCAAGTACTAGCGGGGGGCACAGATACGCAGTATTTT. As protein: CASSQVLAGGTDTQYF.

This chain joins TRBV19 and TRBJ1-1; TRBD1 might be the D (6 bases). Trimming removed 2 bases at V and 9 bases at J, with 25 bases between. The CDR3 loop spans 17 amino acids. CDR1 LNHDA and CDR2 SQIVND come from the germline V gene (reference sequence). CDR3 residues: CASSIRITGRAPKQAFF. In nucleotides, the CDR3 is TGTGCCAGTAGTATAAGAATAACAGGGCGGGCGCCAAAGCAAGCTTTCTTT.